The entry below describes one T cell receptor beta chain. Its antigen is currently not known. Preparation of the library involved the immunoSEQ multiplex PCR assay. The multiplex PCR relied on a mix of 60 forward primers for TCR Vbeta segments and 13 reverse primers for TCR Jbeta segments. The CDR3 region of rearranged TCR beta genes was amplified from genomic DNA by a multiplex PCR assay. On the Illumina HiSeq System, the amplified TCR beta libraries were sequenced as 87-base-pair reads. As for the original processing: In a later analysis, tens of millions of unique TCR beta chains were counted across the roughly 610 repertoires, and roughly 9.9 million of these chains were shared by at least two donors. A nearest-neighbor algorithm error-corrected the raw reads and collapsed the reads into unique sequences, merging closely related sequences to remove PCR and sequencing errors. To assign V, D and J gene segments, CDR3 sequences were aligned to IMGT reference sequences. For a sequence to be retained, at least a six-nucleotide match to both a V gene segment and a J gene segment was required. A rearrangement was called productive if the CDR3 had no stop codons and remained in frame with V and J, and every other rearrangement was called non-productive. CDR3 was defined according to IMGT convention as the region running from the second conserved V-encoded cysteine to the conserved J-encoded phenylalanine. In an earlier analysis of 550 to 650 of the donors, sequences lacking an unambiguous match to a single V gene segment were excluded. In an earlier analysis of several hundred of the donors, V segments were called functional above 56.7% productive rearrangements and were called segregating when the between-donor standard deviation exceeded 5%. A statistical classification framework was developed to diagnose cytomegalovirus status using the catalog of TCR beta chain sequences. In a later analysis, V and J genes were assigned by comparing TCR nucleotide sequences against IMGT/GENE-DB human TR gene sequences. Using the TCRdist pipeline, a later analysis assigned CDR3 sequences along with most-parsimonious VDJ recombination scenarios. A later analysis defined each TCR beta chain by its CDR3 amino acid sequence plus V-gene family, and excluded reads lacking a unique V-gene family. In a later analysis, around 650 highly shared, low-generation-probability nucleotide sequences were removed to address suspected cross-contamination and a sequencing artifact. In a later analysis, a clonal expansion index was calculated for each public chain from normalized within-repertoire ranks of inferred template counts. In a later analysis, generation probabilities were computed with a VDJ recombination model fitted to out-of-frame rearrangements, and the resulting probabilities were checked against IGoR. Hypergeometric tests were used in a later analysis to score TCR-TCR, TCR-HLA and TCR-CMV co-occurrence, with a repertoire-size bias correction applied to the TCR pairs. False discovery rates were estimated in a later analysis by permuting HLA or CMV assignments 20 times. In a later analysis, co-occurring TCRs were grouped with DBSCAN, and TCRdist sequence similarity was added when clustering was performed within HLA-allele-positive subsets. Repertoires with fewer than 30,000 or more than 120,000 public chains, plus five repertoires with anomalous nucleotide sharing, were excluded from co-occurrence clustering. The clones in this table, taken by TCRdb from immuneACCESS, are in-frame only. Not every clone is retained; where verified, under half of the shortfall comes from an unresolved V gene, and the cause of the rest is unknown. V and J calls and clone size are copied from that table; D and trimming were computed from the DNA. The table for this sample records under 70,000 clones. The ten biggest clones cover approximately 10% of the sample.

The cohort comprised approximately 700 healthy bone marrow donors. Cohort members were all nominally healthy when sampled, although unrecorded immune exposures were likely present. The donor tested CMV seropositive, placing the donor among the approximately 310 seropositive members of the cohort. Every donor gave a peripheral blood sample, and the peripheral blood mononuclear cells from that sample were used for TCR beta sequencing. Genomic DNA was extracted from the blood cell samples with the Qiagen DNeasy Blood Extraction Kit. The source of the sample is a study of cytomegalovirus exposure and HLA in healthy donors (dated by TCRdb to between 2016 and 2019). As for the study more broadly: An earlier analysis of 587 of the donors reported 276 Gb of sequence data and around 120 million unique TCR beta sequences obtained from roughly 170 million T cells. About 300 gigabases of sequencing data and 91 million or so unique TCR sequences made up an early release that covered roughly 670 HLA-typed donors. Of the 398 genotyped donors, about 84% fell in the genetic ancestry cluster associated with self-reported Caucasian donors. The study aimed to test whether cataloging public T cell receptors could reveal signatures of past pathogen exposure. Using immunosequencing, the study profiled T cell repertoires from roughly 650 subjects and related those repertoires to cytomegalovirus serostatus. Along with the approximately 670-subject first cohort, a separate validation cohort of roughly 110 different subjects was used. The study combined high-throughput TCR immunosequencing, statistical association of individual TCRs with disease status, and machine learning to predict cytomegalovirus infection status. A later analysis re-analyzed previously published TCR beta repertoires from about 730 donors and added high-resolution HLA genotyping to study TCR occurrence patterns. The later analysis used no new phenotypic data to find candidate immune exposures, relying instead on TCR beta sequences and their occurrence across donors. In an earlier analysis of 500 to 650 of the donors, high-throughput TCR beta sequencing was used to judge whether each TCR beta V gene segment behaved as functional or pseudogenic. Alongside the repertoire data, information on donor age, sex, ethnicity and CMV serostatus was compiled. Genome-wide SNP genotypes for about 65% of the 666 donors were used in a later genetic analysis, which treated that subset as a discovery cohort. All discovery cohort repertoires had been generated on a single sequencing platform. Both class I and class II loci were covered by HLA typing, at four-digit resolution. Typing coverage varied by locus: roughly 620-630 donors for A, B, C, DRB1 and DQB1; under 550 for DQA1; 600 to 610 for DPA1; 450 to 480 for DPB1. Several DR-DQ haplotypes were handled as single units for association and clustering because linkage in the cohort was strong. Among roughly 400 genotyped donors of the cohort, an average of about 240,000 unique TCR beta nucleotide sequences was sequenced per donor, of which roughly 17% were non-productive.

Beyond this particular receptor, the publication reports: A later genetic analysis associated a missense DCLRE1C variant with V-gene and J-gene trimming of TCR beta chains, and an independent cohort replicated the association. A later analysis found that most CMV-associated TCR beta chains appeared HLA-restricted, with HLA associations seemingly driven largely by CMV exposure. Because counts were too low, approximately 18 rarely observed V segments, including chromosome 9 orphons, were excluded from the earlier analysis of around 590 of the donors. A later analysis associated roughly 17,000 TCR beta sequences with specific HLA alleles at a false discovery rate of 0.05. Because HLA typing was missing for some donors at each locus, association tests included only the typed subset. A group of highly shared sequence variants was considered likely to be a technical artifact of the sequencing pipeline. According to a later genetic analysis, donors in an Asian-associated ancestry cluster had fewer N-insertions in productive TCRs than the approximately 670-donor mean. According to the authors, the approach could potentially be generalized to other disease states and immunological phenotypes. In a later analysis, the rate of TCR association differed among HLA loci, with DRB1 alleles having the most associated TCRs and HLA-C alleles having the fewest. In an earlier analysis of about 600 of the donors, most TCR beta V segments appeared in productive rearrangements about 90% or about 30% of the time, broadly matching IMGT annotations. In a later analysis, HLA-associated TCR beta chains showed more clonal expansion and lower generation probabilities than non-associated chains that were equally common. Several of the top co-occurrence clusters appeared to be linked to parvovirus B19, influenza, CMV and Epstein-Barr virus, according to a later analysis. The classifier was reported to diagnose cytomegalovirus status with high specificity and sensitivity in both the original cohort and the validation cohort. Across donors, most TCR sequences were observed very rarely, whereas some public TCRs were present in many individuals. In this cohort, only TCR beta chains were sequenced, and detectable features were limited by the absence of alpha or paired-chain data. A further reported finding was that TCR beta sequences accurately predicted the HLA-A and HLA-B alleles for most subjects in the first cohort. A total of about 150 TCR beta chains were listed by the study as associated with cytomegalovirus. Three of the identified cytomegalovirus-associated TCR beta chains were confirmed in vitro to be specific for cytomegalovirus antigens. Immune exposure information for the cohort was limited to CMV serostatus. When HLA alleles, especially DR and DQ, strongly co-occurred, attributing TCR associations to individual alleles was difficult. The presence/absence analyses assumed that sequencing depth was roughly uniform across donors, and that assumption may not be true. Linkage disequilibrium might explain the correlated functional status among segregating V segments, but an unknown experimental factor could not be ruled out.

The TCR was taken from a man over 45 in good health and CMV-seropositive. Sequencing was carried out using PBMCs.

This receptor carries the CDR3 CASSQEGAGGTEAFF. The nucleotide sequence is TGCGCCAGCAGCCAAGAAGGGGCAGGGGGCACTGAAGCTTTCTTT. The chain couples TRBV4-3 to TRBJ1-1; TRBD1 aligns with 7 central bases. Trimming leaves V shorter by 0 bases and J shorter by 4 bases, with the junction holding 5 bases beyond the gene matches. The CDR1 and CDR2 encoded by the germline V gene are LGHNA and YSLEER. Including cysteine and phenylalanine, the CDR3 has 15 amino acids. Only the CDR3 portion is preserved as DNA: 45 bases, with reading frame beginning at the first base.